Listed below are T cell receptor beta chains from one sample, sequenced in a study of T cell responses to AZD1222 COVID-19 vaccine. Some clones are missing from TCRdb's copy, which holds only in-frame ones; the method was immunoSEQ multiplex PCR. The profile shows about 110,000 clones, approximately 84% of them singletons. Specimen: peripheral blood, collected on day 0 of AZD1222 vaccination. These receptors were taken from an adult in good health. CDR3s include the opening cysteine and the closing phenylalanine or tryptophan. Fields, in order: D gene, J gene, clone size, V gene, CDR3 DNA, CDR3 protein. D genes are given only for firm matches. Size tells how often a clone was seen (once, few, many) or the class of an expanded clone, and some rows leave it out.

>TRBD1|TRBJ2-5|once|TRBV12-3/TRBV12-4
TGTGCCAGCAGCCGTTGGGACAGAGAGACCCAGTACTTC
CASSRWDRETQYF
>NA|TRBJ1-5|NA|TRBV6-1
TGTGCCAGCAGTGAGGGGTATAGCAATCAGCCCCAGCATTTT
CASSEGYSNQPQHF
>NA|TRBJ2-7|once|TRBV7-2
TGTGCCAGCAGTAGGCTGGACTCGCTCGAGCAGTACTTC
CASSRLDSLEQYF
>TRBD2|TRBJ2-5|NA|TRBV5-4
TGTGCCAGCAGCTTGGCTTCTAGCGGGGGGGCGGAGACCCAGTACTTC
CASSLASSGGAETQYF
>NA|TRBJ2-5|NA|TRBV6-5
TGTGCCAGCAACCGAGAGACCCAGTACTTC
CASNRETQYF
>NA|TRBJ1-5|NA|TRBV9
TGTGCCAGCAGCGTAGGGGGTTTGGGGAATCAGCCCCAGCATTTT
CASSVGGLGNQPQHF
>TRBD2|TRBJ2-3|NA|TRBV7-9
TGTGCCAGCAGCGTCGGGAGGAGCACAGATACGCAGTATTTT
CASSVGRSTDTQYF
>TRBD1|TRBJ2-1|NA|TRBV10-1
TGCGCCAGCACCCACCGGACAGGGGGATCCTACAATGAGCAGTTCTTC
CASTHRTGGSYNEQFF
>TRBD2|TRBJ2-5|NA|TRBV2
TGTGCCAGCAGTAGCGGGGGGGGAGAGACCCAGTACTTC
CASSSGGGETQYF
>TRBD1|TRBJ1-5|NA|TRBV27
TGTGCCAGCAGTGAACAGGGGTCAATCATCGGCCAGCATTTT
CASSEQGSIIGQHF
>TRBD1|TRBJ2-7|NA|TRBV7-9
TGTGCCAGCAGCTTAGCAAAAACCGGGACAGGGGAATACGAGCAGTACTTC
CASSLAKTGTGEYEQYF
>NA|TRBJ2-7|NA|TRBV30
TGTGCCTGGAGCGATGACGGGCAGGGGCTGCCCTACGAGCAGTACTTC
CAWSDDGQGLPYEQYF
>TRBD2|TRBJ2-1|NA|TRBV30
TGTGCCTGGAGTGTCTATCCCCCGGGACTAGTTTTCTCCTACAATGAGCAGTTCTTC
CAWSVYPPGLVFSYNEQFF
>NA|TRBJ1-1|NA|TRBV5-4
TGTGCCAGCAGCTCATCACTCACTGAAGCTTTCTTT
CASSSSLTEAFF
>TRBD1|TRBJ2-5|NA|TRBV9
TGTGCCAGCAGCCACTATAGACAGGACAGGGCGGGAGAGACCCAGTACTTC
CASSHYRQDRAGETQYF
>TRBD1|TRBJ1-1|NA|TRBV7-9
TGTGCCAGCAGCCCCCCACAGGGGGCAGTGGGCACTGAAGCTTTCTTT
CASSPPQGAVGTEAFF
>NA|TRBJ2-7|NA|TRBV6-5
TGTGCCAGCAGCCCGCTAGAAGTGGACCACGAGCAGTACTTC
CASSPLEVDHEQYF
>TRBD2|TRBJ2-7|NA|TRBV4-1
TGCGCCAGCAGCCAAGAGGCGGGGGGGTACGAGCAGTACTTC
CASSQEAGGYEQYF
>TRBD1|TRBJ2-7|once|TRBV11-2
TGTGCCAGCAGCATAGGGGGCAGGGGATTGGGCCAGTACTTC
CASSIGGRGLGQYF
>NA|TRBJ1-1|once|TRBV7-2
TGTGCCAGCAGCTTGTCGGGCCGATTGAACACTGAAGCTTTCTTT
CASSLSGRLNTEAFF
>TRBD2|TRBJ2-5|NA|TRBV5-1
TGCGCCAGCAGCTCGACCGGGACTAGACGTGAAGAGACCCAGTACTTC
CASSSTGTRREETQYF
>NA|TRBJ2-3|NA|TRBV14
TGTGCCAGCAGCCAAGACTTAGGGGCGGTGGATACGCAGTATTTT
CASSQDLGAVDTQYF
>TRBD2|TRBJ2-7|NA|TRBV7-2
TGTGCCAGCAGCCCCTACGGGGGGGGGCGCAGCTCCTACGAGCAGTACTTC
CASSPYGGGRSSYEQYF